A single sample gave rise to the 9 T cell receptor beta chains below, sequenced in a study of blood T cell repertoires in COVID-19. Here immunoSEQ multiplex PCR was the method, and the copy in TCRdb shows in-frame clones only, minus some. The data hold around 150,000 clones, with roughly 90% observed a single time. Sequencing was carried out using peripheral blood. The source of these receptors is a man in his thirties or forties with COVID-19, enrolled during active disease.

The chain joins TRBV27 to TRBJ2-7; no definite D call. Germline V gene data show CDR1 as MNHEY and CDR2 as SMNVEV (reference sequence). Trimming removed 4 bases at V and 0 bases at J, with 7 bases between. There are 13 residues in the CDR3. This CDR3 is CASSSQNSYEQYF. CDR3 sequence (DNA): TGTGCCAGCAGTTCACAGAACTCCTACGAGCAGTACTTC.

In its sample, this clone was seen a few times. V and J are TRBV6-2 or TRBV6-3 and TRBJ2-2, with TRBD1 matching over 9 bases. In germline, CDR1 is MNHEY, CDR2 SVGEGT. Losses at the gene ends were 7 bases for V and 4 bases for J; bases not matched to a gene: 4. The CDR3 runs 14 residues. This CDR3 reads CASNPGQGTGELFF. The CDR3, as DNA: TGTGCCAGCAACCCGGGACAGGGCACCGGGGAGCTGTTTTTT.

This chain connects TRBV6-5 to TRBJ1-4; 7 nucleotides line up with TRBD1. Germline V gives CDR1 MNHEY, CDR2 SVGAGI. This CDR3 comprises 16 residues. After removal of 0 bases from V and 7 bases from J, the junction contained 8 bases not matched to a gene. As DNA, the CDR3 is TGTGCCAGCAGTTACTCATGGACAGGCTCAGTTGAAAAACTGTTTTTT. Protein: CASSYSWTGSVEKLFF.

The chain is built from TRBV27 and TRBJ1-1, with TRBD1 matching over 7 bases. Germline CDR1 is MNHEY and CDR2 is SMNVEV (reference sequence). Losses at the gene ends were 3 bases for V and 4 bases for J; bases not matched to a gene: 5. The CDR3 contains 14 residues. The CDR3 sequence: CASSLARGSTEAFF. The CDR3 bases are TGTGCCAGCAGTTTGGCCAGGGGGAGCACTGAAGCTTTCTTT.

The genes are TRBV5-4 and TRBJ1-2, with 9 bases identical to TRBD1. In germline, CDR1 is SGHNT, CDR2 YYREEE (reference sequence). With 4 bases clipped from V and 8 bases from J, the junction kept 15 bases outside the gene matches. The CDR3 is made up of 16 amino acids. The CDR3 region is CASSDGYYRGLRGYTF. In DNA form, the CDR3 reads TGTGCCAGCAGCGACGGGTATTACAGGGGGCTACGCGGCTACACCTTC. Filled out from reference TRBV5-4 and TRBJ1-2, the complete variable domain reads ETGVTQSPTHLIKTRGQQVTLRCSSQSGHNTVSWYQQALGQGPQFIFQYYREEENGRGNFPPRFSGLQFPNYSSELNVNALELDDSALYLCASSDGYYRGLRGYTFGSGTRLTVV.

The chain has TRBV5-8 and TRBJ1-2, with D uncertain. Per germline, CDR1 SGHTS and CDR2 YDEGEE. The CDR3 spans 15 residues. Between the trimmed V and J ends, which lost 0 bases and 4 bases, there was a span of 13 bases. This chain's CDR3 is CASSLVGRKSYGYTF. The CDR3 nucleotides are TGTGCCAGCAGCTTGGTAGGCAGGAAGTCCTATGGCTACACCTTC. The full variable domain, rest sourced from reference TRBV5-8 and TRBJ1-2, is EAGVTQSPTHLIKTRGQQATLRCSPISGHTSVYWYQQALGLGLQFLLWYDEGEERNRGNFPPRFSGRQFPNYSSELNVNALELEDSALYLCASSLVGRKSYGYTFGSGTRLTVV.

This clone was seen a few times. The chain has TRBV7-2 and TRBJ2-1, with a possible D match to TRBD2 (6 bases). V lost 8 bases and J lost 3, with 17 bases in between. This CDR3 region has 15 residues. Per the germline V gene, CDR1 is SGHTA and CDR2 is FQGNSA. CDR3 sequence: CASLPPTGDYNEQFF. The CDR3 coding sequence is TGTGCCAGCCTTCCCCCGACGGGAGACTACAATGAGCAGTTCTTC.

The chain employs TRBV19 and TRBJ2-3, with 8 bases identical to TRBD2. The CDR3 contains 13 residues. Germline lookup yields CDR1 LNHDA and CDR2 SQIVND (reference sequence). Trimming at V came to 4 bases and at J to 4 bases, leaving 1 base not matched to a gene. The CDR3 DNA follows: TGTGCCAGTAGTACGACTAGCGCAGATACGCAGTATTTT. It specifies CASSTTSADTQYF.

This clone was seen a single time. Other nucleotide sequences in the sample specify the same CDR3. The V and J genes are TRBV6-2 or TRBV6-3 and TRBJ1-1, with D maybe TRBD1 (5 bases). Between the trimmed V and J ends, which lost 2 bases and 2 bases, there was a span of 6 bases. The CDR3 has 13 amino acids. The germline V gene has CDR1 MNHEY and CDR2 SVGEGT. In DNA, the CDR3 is TGTGCCAGCAGTTACAGGGGTAACACTGAAGCTTTCTTT. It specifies CASSYRGNTEAFF.